The 20 T cell receptor beta chains given below trace back to one sample, sequenced in a study of neurological immune-mediated disorders. MiXCR was run by TCRdb on the 5' RACE reads, yielding one entry per CDR3 protein. The table lists some 4,500 distinct CDR3 sequences, under 25% of them singletons. Sequenced: CD8+ T cells from blood. The receptors originated from a woman aged 55-70 years with HTLV-1-associated myelopathy (HAM/TSP).

This clonotype was observed many times. The rearrangement joins TRBV20-1 to TRBJ2-3; no firm D call. This CDR3 contains 14 residues. The germline V gene has CDR1 DFQATT and CDR2 SNEGSKA (reference sequence). Trimming took 0 bases from V and 3 from J, leaving 10 bases between them. The DNA of the CDR3 is TGCAGTGCTAGAGAAGATGGGCCTACAGATACGCAGTATTTT. This codes for CSAREDGPTDTQYF.

This clonotype counts as medium-sized. The chain uses TRBV27 and TRBJ2-3; D is ambiguous. This CDR3 is 16 amino acids long. Trimming took 5 bases from V and 0 from J, leaving 15 bases between them. The germline gives CDR1 MNHEY, CDR2 SMNVEV (reference sequence). CDR3 in amino acids: CASSPPNGFSTDTQYF. The CDR3 nucleotides read TGTGCCAGCAGTCCCCCTAATGGGTTTAGCACAGATACGCAGTATTTT.

The J gene is TRBJ2-1, the V gene TRBV5-3, with D perhaps TRBD2 (6 bases). TRBV5-3 is given ORF status, its function remaining uncertain. The V end was cut by 4 bases, the J end by 0 bases, with 17 bases between. This CDR3 contains 17 residues. The CDR3 nucleotides read TGTGCCAGAAGCCGGAGGGTCCGGATAAACTCCTACAATGAGCAGTTCTTC. It specifies CARSRRVRINSYNEQFF.

The chain carries TRBV20-1 and TRBJ1-1; TRBD1 agrees at 8 bases. Germline V gene data show CDR1 as DFQATT and CDR2 as SNEGSKA (reference sequence). This CDR3 spans 13 amino acids. V was pared by 4 bases and J by 1 base, with 2 bases of the junction left unmatched. The CDR3 protein is CSAKQGGNTEAFF. The DNA for the CDR3 is TGCAGTGCTAAACAGGGGGGGAACACTGAAGCTTTCTTT.

This clonotype was seen ten or more times. V usage is TRBV7-9 and J usage is TRBJ2-4, with D possibly TRBD1 on 6 matching bases. Deletions cut 11 bases from V and 0 bases from J, with 11 bases between. This CDR3 is built from 13 residues. Germline V gene lookup returns CDR1 SEHNR and CDR2 FQNEAQ (reference sequence). The DNA for the CDR3 is TGTGCCTCCGGGACATTAGCCAAAAACATTCAGTACTTC. Translating gives CASGTLAKNIQYF.

This clonotype was seen repeatedly, ten times or more. The V call is TRBV27, the J call TRBJ1-1; D might be TRBD1 (5 bases). This CDR3 region has 14 residues. Deletions cut 5 bases from V and 2 bases from J, with 12 bases between. CDR1 and CDR2 from the germline V gene are MNHEY and SMNVEV (reference sequence). For the CDR3, the DNA is TGTGCCAGCAGTCCCGGGACGGCCAACACTGAAGCTTTCTTT. It translates to CASSPGTANTEAFF.

At least ten counts were recorded for this clonotype. CDR3 DNA sequence: TGCAGCGTTGTCGGGGCTACCGGGGAGCTGTTTTTT. Amino acids: CSVVGATGELFF. The gene calls are TRBV29-1 and TRBJ2-2; D tentatively fits TRBD1 or TRBD2 (5 bases each). V was cut by 4 bases and J by 5 bases, with 8 bases left in between. This CDR3 region has 12 residues. Germline V CDR1 and CDR2: SQVTM, ANQGSEA.

This clonotype came up many times. The chain recombines TRBV7-9 with TRBJ1-3, with unresolved D. The ends were cut back, 1 base at V and 0 bases at J, with 25 bases in the middle. The germline V gene encodes CDR1 SEHNR and CDR2 FQNEAQ (reference sequence). The CDR3 runs to 21 residues. CDR3 amino acids: CASSLGLAYSPNVFSGNTIYF. CDR3 in DNA: TGTGCCAGCAGCTTAGGCCTTGCGTACTCCCCTAACGTTTTCTCTGGAAACACCATATATTTT.

This clonotype was observed many times. The chain couples TRBV4-1 to TRBJ1-1, with D unclear. The CDR3 consists of 13 residues. Germline CDR1 and CDR2: MGHRA and YSYEKL. Trimming pared 1 base from V and 5 bases from J, leaving 8 bases between. The CDR3 sequence: CASSQGRVTEAFF. As DNA, the CDR3 is TGCGCCAGCAGCCAAGGCCGGGTAACTGAAGCTTTCTTT.

In this sample, this clonotype turned up once. V gene TRBV2 combines with J gene TRBJ2-1; the D gene is possibly TRBD1 (5 bases). V was trimmed by 7 bases and J by 5 bases, leaving 18 bases between them. The CDR3 is made up of 15 amino acids. Germline assignment: CDR1 SNHLY and CDR2 FYNNEI. The CDR3 DNA follows: TGTGCCAGCACCCTAACAGGAAAGTGGGACAATGAGCAGTTCTTC. This gives the protein CASTLTGKWDNEQFF.

This clonotype was observed at least ten times. The chain recombines TRBV19 with TRBJ2-7; perhaps D is TRBD1 or TRBD2 (5 bases each). V dropped 5 bases and J dropped 1 base, with 12 bases sitting between them. CDR3 size: 14 residues. Germline V gene sequence: CDR1 LNHDA, CDR2 SQIVND (reference sequence). The CDR3 sequence: CASSPGTVSYEQYF. CDR3 DNA: TGTGCCAGTAGTCCTGGGACGGTTTCCTACGAGCAGTACTTC.

In its sample, this clonotype ranks as large. A single base separates this from a much larger clone, so it may be a read error. The J gene is TRBJ1-1, the V gene TRBV29-1; 9 bases agree with TRBD1. Per germline, CDR1 SQVTM and CDR2 ANQGSEA. There are 11 residues in the CDR3. The chain's CDR3 is CSATGGTEVFF. CDR3 sequence (DNA): TGCAGCGCCACAGGGGGCACTGAAGTTTTCTTT.

The chain is built from TRBV15 and TRBJ2-2; tentatively, D is TRBD1 or TRBD2 (5 bases each). CDR1 is LNHNV, CDR2 YYDKDF, per germline (reference sequence). The CDR3 spans 15 residues. V lost 9 bases and J 5 bases, leaving 19 bases between the germline ends. The CDR3 DNA reads as TGTGCCACAACTAAGGGGATGGGAGTAACCGGGGAGCTGTTTTTT. Translating it yields CATTKGMGVTGELFF.

This clonotype has a count of ten or more. In nucleotides, the CDR3 is TGCAGCGTTGAATCCGGCGGCAGCACAGATACGCAGTATTTT. Residues: CSVESGGSTDTQYF. The J gene is TRBJ2-3, the V gene TRBV29-1, with D unclear. Between the trimmed V and J ends, which lost 2 bases and 0 bases, there was a span of 9 bases. Germline V gene lookup returns CDR1 SQVTM and CDR2 ANQGSEA. The CDR3 spans 14 residues.

In its sample, this clonotype was seen many times. The V call is TRBV21-1, the J call TRBJ2-7. TRBV21-1 is a pseudogene segment. CDR3 length equals 15 residues. The CDR3 sequence: CASSLLRRASYEQYF. Here the CDR3 DNA reads TGTGCCAGCAGCTTACTAAGACGGGCCTCATACGAGCAGTACTTC.

This clonotype was observed at least ten times. The V gene is TRBV7-2, the J gene TRBJ2-1; 7 bases align to TRBD1. CDR1 and CDR2 from the germline V gene are SGHTA and FQGNSA. The CDR3 sequence is 18 residues long. Trimming removed 9 bases from V and 0 bases from J; junction bases left unmatched: 17. CDR3 DNA sequence: TGTGCCAGGGACGACGTAGGCTTCGGGACAGTCTCCTACAATGAGCAGTTCTTC. This encodes CARDDVGFGTVSYNEQFF.

This clonotype was seen at least ten times. The CDR3 sequence: CASSLDASGGPQYF. The DNA of the CDR3 is TGCGCCAGCAGCTTGGATGCTAGCGGGGGCCCGCAGTACTTC. V gene TRBV5-1 combines with J gene TRBJ2-5; 10 nucleotides line up with TRBD2. J gave up 11 bases and V 0 bases, and 7 bases lay outside the gene matches. CDR1 is SGHRS and CDR2 is YFSETQ in the germline V gene. This CDR3 has 14 amino acids.

The rearrangement uses TRBV4-3 and TRBJ1-6, with a possible D match to TRBD1 (5 bases). Germline CDR1 reads LGHNA; CDR2 reads YSLEER. There are 17 residues in the CDR3. Trimming stripped 8 bases from V and 10 bases from J, with 27 bases between. The CDR3 DNA follows: TGCGCCAGCCAAGATCTACCTAGGGGAGGAGTAGGATCACCCCTCCACTTT. Encoded protein: CASQDLPRGGVGSPLHF.

This clonotype was seen repeatedly, ten times or more. The chain uses TRBV4-2 and TRBJ2-7; D is unresolved. V was pared by 0 bases and J by 5 bases, with 11 bases between. This CDR3 region has 14 residues. CDR1 is LGHNA and CDR2 is YNFKEQ in the germline V gene. The CDR3 DNA sequence: TGTGCCAGCAGCCAAGAAGGGCCCACCAACGAGCAGTACTTC. Protein product: CASSQEGPTNEQYF.

By sample share, this clonotype is medium-sized. This rearrangement joins TRBV7-2 to TRBJ2-3; no definite D call. V shed 3 bases and J shed 3 bases, with 7 bases lying between them. The CDR3 contains 13 residues. Germline assignment: CDR1 SGHTA and CDR2 FQGNSA. The CDR3, as DNA: TGTGCCAGCAGCTTCGCGCCAACAGATACGCAGTATTTT. It is translated as CASSFAPTDTQYF.